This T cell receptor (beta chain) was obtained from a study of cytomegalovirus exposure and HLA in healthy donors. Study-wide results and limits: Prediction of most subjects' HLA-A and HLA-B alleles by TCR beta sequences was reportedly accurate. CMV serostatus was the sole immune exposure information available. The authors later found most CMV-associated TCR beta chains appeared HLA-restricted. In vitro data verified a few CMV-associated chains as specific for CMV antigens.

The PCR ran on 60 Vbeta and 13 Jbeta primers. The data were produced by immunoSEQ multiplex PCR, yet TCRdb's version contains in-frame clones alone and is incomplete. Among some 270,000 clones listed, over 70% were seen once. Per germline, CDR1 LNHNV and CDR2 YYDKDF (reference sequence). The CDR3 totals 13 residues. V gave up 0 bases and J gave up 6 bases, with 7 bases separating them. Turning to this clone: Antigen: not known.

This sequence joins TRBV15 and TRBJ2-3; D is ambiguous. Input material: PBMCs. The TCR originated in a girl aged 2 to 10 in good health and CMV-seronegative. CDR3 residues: CATSRDRSDTQYF. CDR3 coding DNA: TGTGCCACCAGCAGAGATCGTTCTGATACGCAGTATTTT.